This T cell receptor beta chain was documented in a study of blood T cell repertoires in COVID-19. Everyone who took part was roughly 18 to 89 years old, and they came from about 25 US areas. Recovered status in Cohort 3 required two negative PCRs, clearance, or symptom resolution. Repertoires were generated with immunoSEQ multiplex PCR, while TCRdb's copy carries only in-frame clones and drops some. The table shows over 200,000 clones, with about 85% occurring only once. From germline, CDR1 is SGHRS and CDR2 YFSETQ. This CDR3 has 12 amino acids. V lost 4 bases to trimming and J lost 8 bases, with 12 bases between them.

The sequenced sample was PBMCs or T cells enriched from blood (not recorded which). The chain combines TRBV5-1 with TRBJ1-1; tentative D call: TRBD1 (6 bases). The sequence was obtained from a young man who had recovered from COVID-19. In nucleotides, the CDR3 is TGCGCCAGCAGCATTCAGGACAGAGAAGCTTTCTTT. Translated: CASSIQDREAFF.